This T cell receptor beta chain was found in a study of shared clonotypes between healthy human individuals (dated by TCRdb to the early 2020s). For the study in its entirety: Three men and two women, aged 18 to 49 years, made up the cohort. For each donor, CD4 naive and CD4 memory were each run on three plates, CD8 naive on two plates, and CD8 memory on one plate. To estimate repertoire size and how much clonotype sharing occurs between individuals, the study deeply sequenced the blood TCR repertoires of about 5 healthy adults. Different laboratories and diverse techniques were used to prepare libraries and sequence TCR repertoires, to increase sequencing depth and limit assay-specific biases. Per donor, leukapheresis produced somewhere between about 0.85 and 9.5 billion PBMCs. What the work shows at the level of the full study, not this receptor alone: Because the study included only a small number of donors, the genetic and exposure-history diversity represented was limited. Pairwise subsampling indicated that sequencing depth was expected to affect the degree of clonotype sharing among donors. Only blood was sampled, and tissue TCR repertoires likely differ from those in blood. Compared with non-shared clonotypes, clonotypes shared by all four sorted-subset donors had higher generation probabilities. Rarefaction of sorted-subset datasets indicated incomplete sequencing despite the large sequencing depth. Estimated clonotype richness was generally larger for naive than for memory subsets. Sharing across a few donors was observed for approximately 5% of naive CD4, 3.5% of naive CD8, 2.3% of memory CD4, and roughly 0.43% of memory CD8 clonotypes.

Using the deep immunoSEQ assay, TCR CDR3 regions were amplified from genomic DNA by multiplex PCR. Extracted genomic DNA from each cell subset was spread evenly across all wells of several immunoSEQ 96-well plates, with each plate serving as a replicate. For sorted subsets, each replicate PCR was loaded with roughly 200 ng genomic DNA, equivalent to 25,000 to 30,000 T cell genomes. The purified libraries were quantified using a Qubit 3.0 fluorometer, sized with a Bioanalyzer 2100, and then quantified again using the KAPA Library Quantification kit. Every immunoSEQ 96-well plate was sequenced on a dedicated single-read 150-cycle Illumina NextSeq 550 flow cell. Regarding the original processing steps: The immunoSEQ output contained only junctional sequences without quality scores, so filtering could not match that applied to full-length reads. To assign V/J genes and CDR3, sequences were annotated using PyIR, a Python wrapper for IgBLAST v1.9, with IMGT germline references. Reads were filtered out if the reads had weak V/J assignments (E-value above 1e-6), no CDR3, stop codons, out-of-frame junctions, or ambiguous translated residues. V3J clonotypes were defined by identical inferred V gene, J gene, and CDR3 amino acid sequence. The percentage overlap between two repertoires was calculated by dividing the number of shared unique clonotypes by the size of the smaller repertoire. Repertoire richness was assessed with RTK rarefaction, the Chao1 estimator, and Recon v2.1 estimates of unobserved clonotypes. Generation probabilities were computed with OLGA for all TCRbeta clonotypes obtained by the gDNA method from several donors. In its TCRdb copy, this immuneACCESS table keeps in-frame sequences only and misses some clones. Where compared with another copy, unresolved V genes explain less than half of these, and the others have no known cause. V and J calls and clone size follow that table, whereas D and trimming were derived from the DNA. The sample has around 1.6 million clones on record, 95% to 99% of them singletons. Around 0.47% of the sample rests with the top ten.

Of note for this clone: Which antigen it targets is not known. Base qualities are missing; no much larger clone stands one base away. The identical CDR3 is also encoded by other nucleotide sequences in the sample.

Donors were healthy HIV-negative adults with no recently reported acute infections or vaccinations. All donors were Caucasian adults living in Nashville, Tennessee, USA. CD4+ T cells were enriched through magnetic negative selection, after which naive cells were positively selected on CD45RA and the remaining negative fraction served as the memory subset. Blood was collected by leukapheresis, and PBMCs were isolated by Ficoll-Histopaque density gradient centrifugation and then cryopreserved in liquid nitrogen vapor phase. Analytical flow cytometry was used to check the purity and quantity of each magnetically sorted T cell population. Genomic DNA was isolated from each sorted fraction and quantified by UV absorbance on a Nanodrop 2000c. The germline V gene supplies CDR1 SGHRS and CDR2 YFSETQ. The CDR3, from cysteine to phenylalanine, totals 15 residues. Only the CDR3 portion is preserved as DNA: 45 bases, with reading frame beginning at the first base. Relative to germline, V is missing 2 bases and J is missing 1 base, with 5 bases of the junction outside any gene match.

The sequencing sample was made of naive CD4+ T cells sorted from blood. Interpreted using the paper, the cell subset or site label stands for: CD45RA+ positively selected. The TCR sequence derives from a man aged 25-45 years in good health. The chain couples TRBV5-1 to TRBJ2-7; 8 middle bases align to TRBD1. This receptor has the CDR3 CASSLVQGASYEQYF. The base sequence is TGCGCCAGCAGCTTAGTGCAGGGGGCATCCTACGAGCAGTACTTC.